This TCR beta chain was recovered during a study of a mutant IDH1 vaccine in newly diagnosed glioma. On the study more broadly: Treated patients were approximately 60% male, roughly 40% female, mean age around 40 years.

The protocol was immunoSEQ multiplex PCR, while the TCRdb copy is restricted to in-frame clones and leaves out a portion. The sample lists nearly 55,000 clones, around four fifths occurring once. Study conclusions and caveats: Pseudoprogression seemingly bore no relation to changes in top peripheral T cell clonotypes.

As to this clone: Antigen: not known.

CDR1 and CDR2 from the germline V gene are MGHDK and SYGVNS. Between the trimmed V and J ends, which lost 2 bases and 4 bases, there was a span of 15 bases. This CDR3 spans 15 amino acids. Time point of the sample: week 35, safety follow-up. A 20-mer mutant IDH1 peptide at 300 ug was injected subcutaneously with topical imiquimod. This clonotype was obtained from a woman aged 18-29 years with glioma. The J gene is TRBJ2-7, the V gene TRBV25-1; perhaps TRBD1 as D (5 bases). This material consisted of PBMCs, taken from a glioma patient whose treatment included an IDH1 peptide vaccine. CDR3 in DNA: TGTGCCAGCAGTGAACTGGGCAGGGTAACGTACGAGCAGTACTTC. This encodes CASSELGRVTYEQYF.